The 11 T cell receptor beta chains listed next were all sequenced from one sample in a study of blood T cells in healthy people across ages. A second 7 to 11 cycle PCR used barcoded and J-beta primers. TCRdb recomputed calls from the 5' RACE reads with MiXCR, one row per CDR3 protein. The sample contains roughly 2 million distinct CDR3 sequences, 49% of which appear only once. The sequenced material came from blood. Receptors were obtained from a woman between 40 and 50 years old in good health.

The V and J genes are TRBV11-2 and TRBJ2-3; 9 positions agree with TRBD2. The CDR3 has 16 residues. The trim removed 5 bases at V and 2 bases at J, leaving 8 bases unmatched. CDR1 and CDR2 from the germline V gene are SGHAT and FQNNGV. The CDR3 is CASSHWSGGLTDTQYF. In DNA form, the CDR3 reads TGTGCCAGCAGCCACTGGAGCGGGGGGCTCACAGATACGCAGTATTTT.

The chain recombines TRBV6-6 with TRBJ1-1; 10 positions match TRBD1. Germline V gives CDR1 MNHNY, CDR2 SVGAGI (reference sequence). The CDR3 sequence is 15 residues long. With 6 bases clipped from V and 4 bases from J, the junction kept 8 bases outside the gene matches. CDR3 in amino acids: CASSPGTGVGTEAFF. The CDR3 region has the DNA TGTGCCAGCAGCCCGGGGACAGGGGTCGGCACTGAAGCTTTCTTT.

V usage is TRBV9 and J usage is TRBJ2-3, with 15 bases aligning to TRBD2. Germline V lookup: CDR1 SGDLS, CDR2 YYNGEE. The V and J ends lost 2 bases and 7 bases, in that order; junction bases with no gene match: 5. The CDR3 contains 16 residues. This chain's CDR3 is CASSVRTSGGANTQYF. CDR3 bases: TGTGCCAGCAGCGTGAGGACTAGCGGGGGGGCGAATACGCAGTATTTT.

V usage is TRBV9 and J usage is TRBJ2-1; no clear D gene. CDR3 length equals 14 residues. Per germline, CDR1 SGDLS and CDR2 YYNGEE. V was trimmed by 0 bases and J by 5 bases, leaving 9 bases between them. CDR3 DNA: TGTGCCAGCAGCGTAGAAAAAGGGAACAATGAGCAGTTCTTC. Translation gives CASSVEKGNNEQFF.

The chain uses TRBV20-1 and TRBJ2-1, with D perhaps TRBD2 (5 bases). The CDR3 runs to 17 residues. In germline, CDR1 is DFQATT, CDR2 SNEGSKA (reference sequence). V was clipped by 1 base and J by 0 bases, with 16 bases between them. The CDR3 is CSARGPAVGSSYNEQFF. The CDR3, as DNA: TGCAGTGCTAGAGGTCCGGCGGTAGGGAGCTCCTACAATGAGCAGTTCTTC.

The rearrangement uses TRBV12-3 or TRBV12-4 and TRBJ1-5; tentative D call: TRBD1 (6 bases). The CDR3 consists of 12 residues. Trimming pared 6 bases from V and 10 bases from J, leaving 13 bases between. CDR3 in amino acids: CASSTPGEPQHF. DNA of the CDR3: TGTGCCAGCAGCACCCCAGGGGAACCCCAGCATTTT.

This clonotype was detected only a few times. The chain is built from TRBV28 and TRBJ2-5; TRBD1 or TRBD2 may be the D gene (7 bases each). This CDR3 comprises 14 residues. Trimming removed 5 bases at V and 5 bases at J, with 15 bases between. Germline lookup yields CDR1 MDHEN and CDR2 SYDVKM. This chain's CDR3 is CASSVYRGGETQYF. The CDR3 DNA is TGTGCCAGCAGTGTCTACAGGGGAGGGGAGACCCAGTACTTC.

This clonotype was seen a few times. The V gene is TRBV7-2, the J gene TRBJ2-5; D gene uncertain. Between the trimmed V and J ends, which lost 1 base and 5 bases, there was a span of 11 bases. The CDR3 is 14 residues long. Per germline, CDR1 SGHTA and CDR2 FQGNSA. CDR3 DNA sequence: TGTGCCAGCAGCTTAGAACTGGGCTACGAGACCCAGTACTTC. Translation gives CASSLELGYETQYF. Based on the CDR3 plus reference TRBV7-2 and TRBJ2-5, the full variable domain is GAGVSQSPSNKVTEKGKDVELRCDPISGHTALYWYRQSLGQGLEFLIYFQGNSAPDKSGLPSDRFSAERTGGSVSTLTIQRTQQEDSAVYLCASSLELGYETQYFGPGTRLLVL.

The chain combines TRBV10-3 with TRBJ2-1, with TRBD1 identical over 9 bases. The CDR3 runs 16 residues. Germline V gene data show CDR1 as ENHRY and CDR2 as SYGVKD. With 0 bases clipped from V and 2 bases from J, the junction kept 2 bases outside the gene matches. The CDR3 reads CAISESRTGAYNEQFF. The CDR3 nucleotides are TGTGCCATCAGTGAGTCCAGGACAGGGGCCTACAATGAGCAGTTCTTC.

J is TRBJ2-7 and V is TRBV28; D is uncertain. V shed 6 bases and J shed 2 bases, with 20 bases lying between them. The germline CDR1 and CDR2 sequences are MDHEN and SYDVKM. CDR3 length: 16 residues. CDR3 coding DNA: TGTGCCAGCAGCCCCAATACGGGCCGGGCCGCCTACGAGCAGTACTTC. This translates into CASSPNTGRAAYEQYF.

This rearrangement joins TRBV2 to TRBJ2-1; 10 bases align to TRBD2. Trimming took 7 bases from V and 9 from J; bases not matched to a gene: 15. This CDR3 contains 16 residues. Germline CDR1 reads SNHLY; CDR2 reads FYNNEI. The CDR3 reads CASTTQGLAGASEQFF. In DNA, the CDR3 is TGTGCCAGCACCACCCAGGGGCTAGCGGGGGCAAGTGAGCAGTTCTTC. Complete variable domain (other parts from reference TRBV2 and TRBJ2-1): EPEVTQTPSHQVTQMGQEVILRCVPISNHLYFYWYRQILGQKVEFLVSFYNNEISEKSEIFDDQFSVERPDGSNFTLKIRSTKLEDSAMYFCASTTQGLAGASEQFFGPGTRLTVL.